The table lists the clone carrying this TCR beta chain with many counts. Its antigen is still unknown. The data originate from a study of early T cells in non-severe SARS-CoV-2 infection. For the study at large: Unsorted whole-blood RNA was sequenced in bulk, leaving chains unpaired. Study observations and caveats: The VDJdb matching leaned toward anti-spike CD8 responses and overlooked private and CD4 specificities.

CDR3 length: 12 residues. From germline, CDR1 is SNHLY and CDR2 FYNNEI. Trimming stripped 6 bases from V and 11 bases from J, with 14 bases between. In the library, individual cDNA molecules carried attached unique molecular identifiers. Via MiXCR, TCRdb re-called the 5' RACE reads, giving one row per CDR3 protein. Here the sample spans approximately 32,000 distinct CDR3 sequences, 3.5% to 4.5% being singletons. Material for sequencing was whole blood. The J gene is TRBJ2-1, the V gene TRBV2; tentative D call: TRBD2 (5 bases). The sequence came from an adult who was a healthcare worker with PCR-confirmed SARS-CoV-2 infection or an uninfected control (not recorded which). Written as DNA, the CDR3 is TGTGCCAGCAGGGAGGACTGGCCTCAGCAGTTCTTC. Translation: CASREDWPQQFF.